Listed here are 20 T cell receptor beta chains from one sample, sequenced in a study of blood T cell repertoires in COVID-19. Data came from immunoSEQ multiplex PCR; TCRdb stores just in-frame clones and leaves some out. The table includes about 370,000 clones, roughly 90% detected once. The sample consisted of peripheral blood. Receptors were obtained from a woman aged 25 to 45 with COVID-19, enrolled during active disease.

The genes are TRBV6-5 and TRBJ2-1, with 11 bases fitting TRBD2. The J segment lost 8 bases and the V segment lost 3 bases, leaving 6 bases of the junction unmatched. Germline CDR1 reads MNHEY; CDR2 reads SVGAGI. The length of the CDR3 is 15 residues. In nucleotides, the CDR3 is TGTGCCAGCAGTTATACTAGCGGGAGTGTGGATGAGCAGTTCTTC. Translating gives CASSYTSGSVDEQFF.

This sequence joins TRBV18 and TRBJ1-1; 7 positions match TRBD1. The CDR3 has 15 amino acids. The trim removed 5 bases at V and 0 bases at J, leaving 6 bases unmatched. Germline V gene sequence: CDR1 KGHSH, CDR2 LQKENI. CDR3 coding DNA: TGTGCCAGCTCATCGGAGACAGGGCTGAACACTGAAGCTTTCTTT. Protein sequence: CASSSETGLNTEAFF.

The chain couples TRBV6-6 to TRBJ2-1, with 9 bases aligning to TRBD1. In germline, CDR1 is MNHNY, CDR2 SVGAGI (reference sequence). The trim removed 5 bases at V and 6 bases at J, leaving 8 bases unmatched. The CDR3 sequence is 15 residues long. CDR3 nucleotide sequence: TGTGCCAGCAGTACCTACAGGGGGCGAATCAATGAGCAGTTCTTC. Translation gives CASSTYRGRINEQFF.

The CDR3 coding sequence is TGTGCCAGCAGCCAGTGGTCAGGGCACCTTTCTAACTATGGCTACACCTTC. It encodes CASSQWSGHLSNYGYTF. The rearrangement links TRBV3-1 (or the pseudogene TRBV3-2) to TRBJ1-2; tentatively, D is TRBD1 (5 bases). V lost 3 bases, J lost 0 bases, and 17 bases lay in between. CDR3 size: 17 residues. Germline V gene data show CDR1 as LGHDT and CDR2 as YNNKEL (reference sequence).

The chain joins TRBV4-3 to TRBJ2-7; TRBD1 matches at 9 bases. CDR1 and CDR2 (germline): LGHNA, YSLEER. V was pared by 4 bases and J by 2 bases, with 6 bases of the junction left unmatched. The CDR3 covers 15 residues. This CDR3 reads CASSLGQGMTYEQYF. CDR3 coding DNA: TGCGCCAGCAGCCTCGGACAGGGGATGACCTACGAGCAGTACTTC.

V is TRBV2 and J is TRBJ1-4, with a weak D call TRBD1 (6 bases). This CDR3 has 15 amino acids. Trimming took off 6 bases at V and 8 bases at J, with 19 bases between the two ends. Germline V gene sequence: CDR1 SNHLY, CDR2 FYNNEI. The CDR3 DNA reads TGTGCCAGCAGCGCCCTGACAGGATTTGGGGAAAAACTGTTTTTT. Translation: CASSALTGFGEKLFF.

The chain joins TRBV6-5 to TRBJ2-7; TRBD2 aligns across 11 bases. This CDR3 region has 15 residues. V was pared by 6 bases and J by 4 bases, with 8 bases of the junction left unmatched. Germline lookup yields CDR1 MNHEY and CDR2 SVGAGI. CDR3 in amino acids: CASSRLAGSQYEQYV. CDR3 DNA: TGTGCCAGCAGCCGACTAGCGGGATCACAATACGAGCAGTACGTC.

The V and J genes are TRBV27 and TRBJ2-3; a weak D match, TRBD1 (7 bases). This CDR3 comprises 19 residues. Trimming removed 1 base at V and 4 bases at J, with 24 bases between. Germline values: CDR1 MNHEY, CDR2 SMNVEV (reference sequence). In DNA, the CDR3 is TGTGCCAGCAGTTTATTTTGGCGGGACCACCTCAGGGGGTCAGATACGCAGTATTTT. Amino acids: CASSLFWRDHLRGSDTQYF.

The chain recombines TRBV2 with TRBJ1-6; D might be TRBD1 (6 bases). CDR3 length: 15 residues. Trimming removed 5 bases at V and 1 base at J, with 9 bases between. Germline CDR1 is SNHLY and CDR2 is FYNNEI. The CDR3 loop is CASSSQGSYNSPLHF. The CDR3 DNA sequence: TGTGCCAGCAGTTCACAGGGTTCCTATAATTCACCCCTCCACTTT.

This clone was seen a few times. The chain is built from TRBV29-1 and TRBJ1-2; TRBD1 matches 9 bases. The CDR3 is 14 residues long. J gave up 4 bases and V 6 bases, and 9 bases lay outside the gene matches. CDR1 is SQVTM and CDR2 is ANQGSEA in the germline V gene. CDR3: CSVHLKTGGYGYTF. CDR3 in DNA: TGCAGCGTCCACCTAAAGACAGGGGGCTATGGCTACACCTTC.

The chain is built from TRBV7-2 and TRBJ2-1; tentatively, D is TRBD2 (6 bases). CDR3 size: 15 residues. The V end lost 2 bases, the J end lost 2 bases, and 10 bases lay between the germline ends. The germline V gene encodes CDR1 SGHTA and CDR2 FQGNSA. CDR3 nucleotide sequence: TGTGCCAGCAGCTTAAGCGGGCGTCCCTACAATGAGCAGTTCTTC. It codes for CASSLSGRPYNEQFF.

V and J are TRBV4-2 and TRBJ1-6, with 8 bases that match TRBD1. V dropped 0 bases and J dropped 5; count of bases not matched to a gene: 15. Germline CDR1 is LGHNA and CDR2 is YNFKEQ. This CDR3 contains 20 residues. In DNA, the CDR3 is TGTGCCAGCAGCCAAGAAGAGGCTTGGGACAGGCCTGGAAATAATTCACCCCTCCACTTT. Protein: CASSQEEAWDRPGNNSPLHF.

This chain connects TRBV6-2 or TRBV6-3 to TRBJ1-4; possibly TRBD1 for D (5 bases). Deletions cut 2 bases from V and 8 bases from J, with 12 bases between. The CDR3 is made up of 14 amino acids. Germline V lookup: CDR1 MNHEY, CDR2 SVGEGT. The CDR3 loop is CASSYGRDGEKLFF. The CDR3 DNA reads TGTGCCAGCAGTTACGGCAGGGATGGGGAAAAACTGTTTTTT.

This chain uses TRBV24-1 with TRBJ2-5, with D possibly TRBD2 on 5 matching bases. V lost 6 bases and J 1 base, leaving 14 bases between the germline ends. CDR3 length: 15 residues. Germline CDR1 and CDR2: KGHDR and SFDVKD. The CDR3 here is CATSISGAGQETQYF. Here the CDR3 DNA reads TGTGCCACCAGTATCAGCGGTGCTGGCCAAGAGACCCAGTACTTC.

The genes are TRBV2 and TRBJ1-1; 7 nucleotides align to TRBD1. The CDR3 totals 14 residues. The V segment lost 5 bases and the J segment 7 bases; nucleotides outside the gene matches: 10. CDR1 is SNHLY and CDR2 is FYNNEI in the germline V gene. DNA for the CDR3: TGTGCCAGCAGTCCCCAGGGGGTGGCCTATGAAGCTTTCTTT. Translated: CASSPQGVAYEAFF.

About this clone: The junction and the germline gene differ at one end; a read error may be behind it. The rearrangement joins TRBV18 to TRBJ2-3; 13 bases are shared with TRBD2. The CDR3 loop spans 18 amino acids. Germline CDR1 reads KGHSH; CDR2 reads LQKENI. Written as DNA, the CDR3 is TGTGCCAGCTCATCACCACGTGGGACTAGCGGGGCCACAGATACGCAGTATTTT. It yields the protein CASSSPRGTSGATDTQYF.

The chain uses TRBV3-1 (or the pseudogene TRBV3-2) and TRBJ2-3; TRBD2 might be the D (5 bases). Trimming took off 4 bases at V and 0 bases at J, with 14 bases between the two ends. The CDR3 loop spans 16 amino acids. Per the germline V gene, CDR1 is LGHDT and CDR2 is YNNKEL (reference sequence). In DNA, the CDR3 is TGTGCCAGCAGCCGGGAATTAGGCGGGAGCACAGATACGCAGTATTTT. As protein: CASSRELGGSTDTQYF.

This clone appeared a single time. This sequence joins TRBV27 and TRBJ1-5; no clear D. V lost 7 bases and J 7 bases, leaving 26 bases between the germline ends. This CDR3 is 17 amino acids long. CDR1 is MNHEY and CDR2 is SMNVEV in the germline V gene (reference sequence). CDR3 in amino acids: CASTTEMVLFVWQPQHF. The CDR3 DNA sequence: TGTGCCAGCACCACTGAAATGGTGCTTTTTGTTTGGCAGCCCCAGCATTTT.

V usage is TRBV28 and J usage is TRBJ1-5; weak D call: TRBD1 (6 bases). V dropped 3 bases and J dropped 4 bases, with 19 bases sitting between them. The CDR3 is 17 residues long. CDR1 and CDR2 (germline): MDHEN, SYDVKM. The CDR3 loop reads CASSLVLEGGGNQPQHF. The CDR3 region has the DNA TGTGCCAGCAGTTTGGTCTTAGAGGGGGGAGGGAATCAGCCCCAGCATTTT.

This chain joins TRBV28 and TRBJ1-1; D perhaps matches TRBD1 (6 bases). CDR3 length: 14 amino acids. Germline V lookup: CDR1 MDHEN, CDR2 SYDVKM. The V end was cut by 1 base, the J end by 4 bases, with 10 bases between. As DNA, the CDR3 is TGTGCCAGCAGTTTATCAGGGGAACCCACTGAAGCTTTCTTT. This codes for CASSLSGEPTEAFF.